The following is a T cell receptor (beta chain) sequence with its context. Its antigen remains unknown. TCRdb passed the reads through MiXCR, listing each CDR3 protein once. The sample carries about 83,000 distinct CDR3 sequences, 29% recorded once. These data originate in a study of T cell repertoires in cytomegalovirus infection. Study-level information: CMV epitopes in the study were HLA-C-restricted (recently identified) and HLA-B-restricted (well studied). Public TCR beta signatures indicated both CMV infection and matching HLA type. The study, taken as a whole, reports: Dominating the ex vivo response were TCR beta clonotypes that were CMV-specific and HLA-C-restricted.

Sequenced material: CD8+ T cells from cultured PBMCs, taken from culture after CMV antigen stimulation. The TCR originated in a human donor in good health (CMV status not recorded). Some clones in this sample may be carry-over from other donors' samples.

The CDR3 sequence is CAPDEKADTEAFF. The CDR3 nucleotides read TGTGCCCCCGATGAAAAGGCGGACACTGAAGCTTTCTTT. The chain joins TRBV2 to TRBJ1-1, with D hard to call. Germline V gives CDR1 SNHLY, CDR2 FYNNEI. The ends were cut back, 11 bases at V and 3 bases at J, with 16 bases in the middle. The length of the CDR3 is 13 residues.